The T cell receptor beta chain under discussion was sequenced for a study of T cell changes during pregnancy in multiple sclerosis. Method: immunoSEQ multiplex PCR; TCRdb's copy keeps in-frame clones and lacks some. In the table there are about 60,000 clones, approximately 91% of which are singletons. This CDR3 has 18 residues. The V and J ends lost 4 bases and 6 bases, in that order; junction bases with no gene match: 17. Germline CDR1 is SGHRS and CDR2 is YFSETQ. This clonotype originated in a female donor with multiple sclerosis, enrolled in a pregnancy study. This chain joins TRBV5-1 and TRBJ2-7; 12 bases line up with TRBD1. Sequenced here: peripheral blood, sampled in the second trimester of pregnancy. This chain's CDR3 is CASSQGISGTGGRSEQYF. The CDR3 DNA is TGCGCCAGCAGCCAGGGCATTTCCGGGACAGGGGGCCGCAGCGAGCAGTACTTC.